This T cell receptor (beta chain) comes out of a study of response to subunit inactivated influenza vaccine. Study results and limitations: Few new T cells, the authors suggested, are recruited by each seasonal influenza vaccination.

Details on this clonotype: Its antigen is not known.

One entry per CDR3 protein results from TCRdb running MiXCR on the RT-PCR reads. The table records over 150,000 distinct CDR3 sequences, approximately 15% of them present only once. The receptor was derived from a man over 45 who received an inactivated influenza vaccine. The input for sequencing was CD8+ T cells sorted from PBMCs, taken 5 days after vaccination.

CDR3 sequence reads: CASSGRLAGGPDTQYF. For the CDR3, the DNA is TGTGCCAGCAGCGGCCGACTAGCGGGAGGGCCAGATACGCAGTATTTT. The genes are TRBV9 and TRBJ2-3, with 14 nucleotides matching TRBD2. The junction had 4 bases not matched to a gene; V was cut back by 3 bases and J by 4 bases. Germline V gives CDR1 SGDLS, CDR2 YYNGEE. The CDR3 has 16 amino acids.